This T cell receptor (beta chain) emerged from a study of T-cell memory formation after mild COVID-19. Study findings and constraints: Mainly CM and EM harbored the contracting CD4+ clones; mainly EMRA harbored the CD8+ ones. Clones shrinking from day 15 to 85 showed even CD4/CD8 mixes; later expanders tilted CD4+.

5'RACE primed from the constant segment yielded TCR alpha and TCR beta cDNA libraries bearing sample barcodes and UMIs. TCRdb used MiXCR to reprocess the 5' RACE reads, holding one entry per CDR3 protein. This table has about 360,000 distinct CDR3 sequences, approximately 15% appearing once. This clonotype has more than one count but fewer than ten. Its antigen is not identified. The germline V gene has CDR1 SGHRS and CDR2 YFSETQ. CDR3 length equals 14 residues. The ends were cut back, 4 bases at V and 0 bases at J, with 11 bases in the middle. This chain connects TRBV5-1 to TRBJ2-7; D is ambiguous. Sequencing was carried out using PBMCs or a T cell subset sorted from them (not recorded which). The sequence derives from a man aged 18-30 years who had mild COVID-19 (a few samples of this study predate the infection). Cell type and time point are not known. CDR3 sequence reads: CASSAVPGSYEQYF. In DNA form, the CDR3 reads TGCGCCAGCAGCGCCGTACCGGGCTCCTACGAGCAGTACTTC.